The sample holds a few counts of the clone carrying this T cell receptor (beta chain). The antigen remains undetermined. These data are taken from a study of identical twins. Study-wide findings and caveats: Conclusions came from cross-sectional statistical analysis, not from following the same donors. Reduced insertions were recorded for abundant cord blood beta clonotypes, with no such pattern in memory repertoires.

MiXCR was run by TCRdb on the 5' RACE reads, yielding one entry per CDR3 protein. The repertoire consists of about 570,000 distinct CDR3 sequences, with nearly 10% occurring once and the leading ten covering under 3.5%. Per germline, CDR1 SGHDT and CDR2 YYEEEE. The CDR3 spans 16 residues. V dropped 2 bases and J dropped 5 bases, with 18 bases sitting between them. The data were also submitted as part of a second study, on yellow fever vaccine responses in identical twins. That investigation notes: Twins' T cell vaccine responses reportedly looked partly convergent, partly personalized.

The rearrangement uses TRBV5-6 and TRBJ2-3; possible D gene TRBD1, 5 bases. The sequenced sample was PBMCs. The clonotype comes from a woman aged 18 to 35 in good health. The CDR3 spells CASSFGHGTRGDTQYF. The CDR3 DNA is TGTGCCAGCAGCTTTGGACACGGAACTCGCGGAGATACGCAGTATTTT.